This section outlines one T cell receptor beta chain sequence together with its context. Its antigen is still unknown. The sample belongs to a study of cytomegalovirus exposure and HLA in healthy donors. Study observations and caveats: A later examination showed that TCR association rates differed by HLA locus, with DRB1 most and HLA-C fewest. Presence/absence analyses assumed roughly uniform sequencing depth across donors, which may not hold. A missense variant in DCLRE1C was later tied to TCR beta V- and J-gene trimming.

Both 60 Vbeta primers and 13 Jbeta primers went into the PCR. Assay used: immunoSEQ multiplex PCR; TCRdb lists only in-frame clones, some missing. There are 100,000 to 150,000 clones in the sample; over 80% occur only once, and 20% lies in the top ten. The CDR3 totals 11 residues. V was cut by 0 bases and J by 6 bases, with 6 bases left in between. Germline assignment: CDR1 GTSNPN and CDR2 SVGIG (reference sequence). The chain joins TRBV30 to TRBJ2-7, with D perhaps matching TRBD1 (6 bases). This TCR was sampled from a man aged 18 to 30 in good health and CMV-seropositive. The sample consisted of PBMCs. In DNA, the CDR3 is TGTGCCTGGAGTGTAGGGGGCGAGCAGTACTTC. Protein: CAWSVGGEQYF.